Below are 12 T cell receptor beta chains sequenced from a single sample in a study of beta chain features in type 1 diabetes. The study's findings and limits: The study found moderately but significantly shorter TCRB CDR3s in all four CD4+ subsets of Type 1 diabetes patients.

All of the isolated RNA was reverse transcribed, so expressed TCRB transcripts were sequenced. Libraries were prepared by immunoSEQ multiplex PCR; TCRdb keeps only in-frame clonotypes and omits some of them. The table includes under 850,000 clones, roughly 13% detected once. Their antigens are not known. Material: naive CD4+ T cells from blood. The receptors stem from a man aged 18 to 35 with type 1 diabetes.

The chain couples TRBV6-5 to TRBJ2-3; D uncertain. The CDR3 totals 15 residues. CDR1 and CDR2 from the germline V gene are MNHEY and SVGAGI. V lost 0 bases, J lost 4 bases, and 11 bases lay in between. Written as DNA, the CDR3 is TGTGCCAGCAGTTACTCGGGCCGAAATGCAGATACGCAGTATTTT. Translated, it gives CASSYSGRNADTQYF.

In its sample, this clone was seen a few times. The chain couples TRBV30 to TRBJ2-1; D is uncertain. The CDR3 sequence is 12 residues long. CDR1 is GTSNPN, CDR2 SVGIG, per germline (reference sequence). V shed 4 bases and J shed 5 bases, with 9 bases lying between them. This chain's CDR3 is CAWKPQNNEQFF. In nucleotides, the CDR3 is TGTGCCTGGAAGCCCCAGAACAATGAGCAGTTCTTC.

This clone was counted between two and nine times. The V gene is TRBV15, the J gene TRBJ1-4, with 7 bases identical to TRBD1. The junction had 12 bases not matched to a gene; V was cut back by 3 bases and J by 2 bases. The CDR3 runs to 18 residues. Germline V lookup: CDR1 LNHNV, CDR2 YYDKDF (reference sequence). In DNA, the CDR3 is TGTGCCACCAGCAGGTTCCTCGACAGGGACGCGACTAATGAAAAACTGTTTTTT. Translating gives CATSRFLDRDATNEKLFF.

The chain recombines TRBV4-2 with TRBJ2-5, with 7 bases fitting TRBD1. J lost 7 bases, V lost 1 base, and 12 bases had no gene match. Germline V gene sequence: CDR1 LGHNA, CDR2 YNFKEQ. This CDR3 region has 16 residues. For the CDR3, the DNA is TGTGCCAGCAGCCAAGTAGGGGGCGGCCTCCGGGGGACCCAGTACTTC. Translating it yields CASSQVGGGLRGTQYF.

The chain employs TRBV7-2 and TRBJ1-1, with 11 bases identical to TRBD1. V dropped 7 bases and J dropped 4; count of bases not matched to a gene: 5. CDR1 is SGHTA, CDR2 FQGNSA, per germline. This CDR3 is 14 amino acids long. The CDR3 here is CASTGQGAGTEAFF. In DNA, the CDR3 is TGTGCCAGCACTGGACAGGGGGCGGGCACTGAAGCTTTCTTT.

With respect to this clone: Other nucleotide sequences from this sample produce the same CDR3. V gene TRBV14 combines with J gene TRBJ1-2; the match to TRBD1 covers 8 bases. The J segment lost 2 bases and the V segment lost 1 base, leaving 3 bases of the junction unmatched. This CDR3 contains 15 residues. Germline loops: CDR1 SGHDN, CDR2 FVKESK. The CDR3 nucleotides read TGTGCCAGCAGCCAAGTTGGACAGGGAAACTATGGCTACACCTTC. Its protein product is CASSQVGQGNYGYTF.

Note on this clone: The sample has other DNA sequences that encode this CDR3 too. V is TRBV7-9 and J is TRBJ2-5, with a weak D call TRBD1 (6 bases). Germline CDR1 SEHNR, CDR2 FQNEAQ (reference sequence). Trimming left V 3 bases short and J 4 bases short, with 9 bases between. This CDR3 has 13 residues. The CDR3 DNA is TGTGCCAGCAGCTTCGTAGGGGGAGAGACCCAGTACTTC. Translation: CASSFVGGETQYF.

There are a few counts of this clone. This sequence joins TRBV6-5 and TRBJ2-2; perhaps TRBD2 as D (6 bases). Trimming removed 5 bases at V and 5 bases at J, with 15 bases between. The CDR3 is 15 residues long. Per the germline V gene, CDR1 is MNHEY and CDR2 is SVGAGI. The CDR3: CASSPGTRATGELFF. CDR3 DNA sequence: TGTGCCAGCAGTCCCGGGACTCGCGCTACCGGGGAGCTGTTTTTT.

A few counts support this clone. In DNA, the CDR3 is TGTGCCAGCACCCGGGGCTTCCTTGAGGATTCACCCCTCCACTTT. Residues: CASTRGFLEDSPLHF. V is TRBV2 and J is TRBJ1-6, with a tentative D call TRBD1 (5 bases). V was shortened by 7 bases and J by 8 bases, with 18 bases between the two germline ends. The germline gives CDR1 SNHLY, CDR2 FYNNEI. The CDR3 runs 15 residues.

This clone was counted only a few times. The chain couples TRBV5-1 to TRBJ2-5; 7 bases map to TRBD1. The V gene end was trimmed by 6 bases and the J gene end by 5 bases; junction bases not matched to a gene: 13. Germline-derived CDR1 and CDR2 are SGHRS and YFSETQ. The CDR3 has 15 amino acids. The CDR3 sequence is CASTGQDLPEETQYF. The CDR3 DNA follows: TGCGCCAGCACCGGACAGGACCTACCTGAGGAGACCCAGTACTTC.

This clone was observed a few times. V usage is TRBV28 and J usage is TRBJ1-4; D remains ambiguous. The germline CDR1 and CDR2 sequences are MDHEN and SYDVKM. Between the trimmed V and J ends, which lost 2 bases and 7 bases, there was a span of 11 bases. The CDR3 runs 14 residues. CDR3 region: CASSLEGAGEKLFF. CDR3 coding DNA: TGTGCCAGCAGTTTAGAGGGTGCCGGTGAAAAACTGTTTTTT.

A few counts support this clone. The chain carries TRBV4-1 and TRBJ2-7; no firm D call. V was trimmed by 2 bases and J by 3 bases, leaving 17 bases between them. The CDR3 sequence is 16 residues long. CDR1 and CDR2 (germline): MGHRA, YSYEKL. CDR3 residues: CASSQKGWEVGYEQYF. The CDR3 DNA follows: TGCGCCAGCAGCCAAAAAGGATGGGAAGTCGGCTACGAGCAGTACTTC.